This TCR beta chain was identified in a study of cytomegalovirus exposure and HLA in healthy donors. Findings and limits, study-wide: The authors listed over 150 TCR beta chains as cytomegalovirus-associated. Rarity held for most TCR sequences, but there were some public TCRs that occurred in many donors. Both high specificity and high sensitivity reportedly marked the classifier's diagnosis of cytomegalovirus status.

Among the roughly 110 subjects of the validation cohort, separate from the approximately 700-subject first cohort, were the donors. Clones were sequenced by immunoSEQ multiplex PCR, and TCRdb holds only the in-frame ones, with some missing. Counted here are about 84,000 clones, about nine tenths occurring once; the ten biggest clones make up around 2.1%. In germline, CDR1 is LNHDA, CDR2 SQIVND (reference sequence). After removal of 4 bases from V and 4 bases from J, the junction contained 9 bases not matched to a gene. This CDR3 region has 15 residues. Comment on this clone: Its antigen is currently unknown.

The sample comprised PBMCs. This sequence originates from a man aged 30 to 39 in good health and CMV-seronegative. V usage is TRBV19 and J usage is TRBJ1-1; TRBD1 agrees at 7 bases. CDR3 nucleotides: TGTGCCAGTAGTAGCTACAGGGGTTCGGGCACTGAAGCTTTCTTT. Translated, it gives CASSSYRGSGTEAFF.